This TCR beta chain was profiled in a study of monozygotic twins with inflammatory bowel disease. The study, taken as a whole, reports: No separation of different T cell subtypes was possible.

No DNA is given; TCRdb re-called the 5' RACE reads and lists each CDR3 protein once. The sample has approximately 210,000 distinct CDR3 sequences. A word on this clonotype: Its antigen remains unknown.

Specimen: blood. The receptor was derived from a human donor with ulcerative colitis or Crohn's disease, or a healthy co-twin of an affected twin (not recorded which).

Here the CDR3 reads CASRLAESYNEQFF. The rearrangement links TRBV5-1 to TRBJ2-1; TCRdb's D call, TRBD2, is unchecked because there is no DNA. The CDR3 spans 14 residues. Germline V gene data show CDR1 as SGHRS and CDR2 as YFSETQ. Drawing the rest from reference TRBV5-1 and TRBJ2-1, the complete variable domain is KAGVTQTPRYLIKTRGQQVTLSCSPISGHRSVSWYQQTPGQGLQFLFEYFSETQRNKGNFPGRFSGRQFSNSRSEMNVSTLELGDSALYLCASRLAESYNEQFFGPGTRLTVL.